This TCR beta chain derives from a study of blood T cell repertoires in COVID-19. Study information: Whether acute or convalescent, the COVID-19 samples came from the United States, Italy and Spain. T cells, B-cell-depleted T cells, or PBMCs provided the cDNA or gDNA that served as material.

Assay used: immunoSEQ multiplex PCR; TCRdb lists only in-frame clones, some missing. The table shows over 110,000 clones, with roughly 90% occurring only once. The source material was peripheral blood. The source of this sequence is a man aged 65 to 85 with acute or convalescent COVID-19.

The chain's CDR3 is CASSTDRGPETQYF. CDR3 bases: TGTGCCAGCAGCACCGACAGGGGGCCAGAGACCCAGTACTTC. The chain joins TRBV2 to TRBJ2-5; 10 bases align to TRBD1. CDR1 and CDR2 (germline): SNHLY, FYNNEI. The CDR3 is 14 amino acids. Losses at the gene ends were 6 bases for V and 4 bases for J; bases not matched to a gene: 5.